Listed below are T cell receptor beta chains from one sample, sequenced in a study of OX40 agonist ivuxolimab in advanced cancers. The repertoire was sequenced with immunoSEQ multiplex PCR; TCRdb's copy has only in-frame clones and lacks some. This repertoire shows roughly 61,000 clones, over 80% found once; its top ten account for about 3.3%. Here the sequenced sample was CD4+ or CD8+ T cells sorted from blood, taken in a trial of the OX40 agonist ivuxolimab. The receptors originated from an adult with an advanced solid tumor such as melanoma, head and neck, liver or kidney cancer. Both conserved end residues are part of each CDR3. D genes are given only for firm matches. The size of a clone is reported for some rows only, either as once, few or many, or as a class for expanded clones.

>NA|TRBJ1-5|TRBV6-6|NA
CASSRTNNQPQHF
TGTGCCAGCAGTCGGACTAACAATCAGCCCCAGCATTTT
>NA|TRBJ2-1|TRBV5-1|TRBD2
CASSLATSGAGNEQFF
TGCGCCAGCAGCTTGGCCACTAGCGGAGCTGGCAATGAGCAGTTCTTC
>NA|TRBJ2-5|TRBV6-5|NA
CASSRDLEGQETQYF
TGTGCCAGCAGCCGGGACTTGGAGGGCCAAGAGACCCAGTACTTC
>NA|TRBJ2-1|TRBV9|TRBD2
CASSPGTSEFNEQFF
TGTGCCAGCAGCCCCGGGACTAGCGAATTCAATGAGCAGTTCTTC
>NA|TRBJ1-4|TRBV27|NA
CASSKNWGEKLFF
TGTGCCAGCAGCAAGAACTGGGGGGAAAAACTGTTTTTT
>NA|TRBJ2-1|TRBV28|TRBD2
CASSFLPLAGFYNEQFF
TGTGCCAGCAGTTTTCTCCCTCTAGCGGGATTTTACAATGAGCAGTTCTTC
>NA|TRBJ1-1|TRBV10-2|NA
CASSESPDTEAFF
TGCGCCAGCAGTGAGTCGCCAGACACTGAAGCTTTCTTT
>NA|TRBJ1-1|TRBV6-1|NA
CASRRGSSGDTEAFF
TGTGCCAGCAGGAGAGGTAGCTCGGGGGACACTGAAGCTTTCTTT
>NA|TRBJ2-7|TRBV6-6|NA
CASSKGQGREQYF
TGTGCCAGCAGTAAAGGGCAGGGGCGCGAGCAGTACTTC
>NA|TRBJ2-4|TRBV6-4|TRBD1
CASSSGQGENIQYF
TGTGCCAGCAGTAGTGGACAGGGGGAGAACATTCAGTACTTC
>NA|TRBJ1-5|TRBV7-2|NA
CASSLVQGSPPQHF
TGTGCCAGCAGCTTAGTACAGGGTAGTCCGCCCCAGCATTTT
>NA|TRBJ2-6|TRBV4-1|NA
CASSQDNWLGISGANVLTF
TGCGCCAGCAGCCAAGATAATTGGTTGGGGATCTCTGGGGCCAACGTCCTGACTTTC
>NA|TRBJ2-7|TRBV19|TRBD2
CASSTSASGRSGWNEQYF
TGTGCCAGTAGTACCTCAGCTAGCGGGCGCTCGGGATGGAACGAGCAGTACTTC
>NA|TRBJ2-1|TRBV6-5|NA
CASSYSRGHEQFF
TGTGCCAGCAGTTACTCGAGGGGTCATGAGCAGTTCTTC
>NA|TRBJ1-3|TRBV6-5|NA
CASSPGSGGDTIYF
TGTGCCAGCAGCCCAGGGAGTGGGGGAGACACCATATATTTT
>NA|TRBJ2-5|TRBV5-4|NA
CASSLGRDSSRETQYF
TGTGCCAGCAGCTTGGGACGGGACTCCTCACGCGAGACCCAGTACTTC
>NA|TRBJ2-7|TRBV4-2|TRBD1
CASSQADRDSSYEQYF
TGTGCCAGCAGCCAAGCCGACAGGGATTCGTCCTACGAGCAGTACTTC
>NA|TRBJ2-2|TRBV10-2|NA
CASTSGTPNTGELFF
TGCGCCAGCACCTCCGGGACTCCGAACACCGGGGAGCTGTTTTTT
>NA|TRBJ1-6|TRBV5-1|TRBD1
CASSSDRDNSPLHF
TGCGCCAGCAGCTCGGACAGGGATAATTCACCCCTCCACTTT
>NA|TRBJ1-5|TRBV6-6|NA
CASREEGSPNQPQHF
TGTGCCAGCAGGGAAGAGGGGAGTCCCAATCAGCCCCAGCATTTT
>NA|TRBJ2-7|TRBV6-6|NA
CASRAKGRVAYEQYF
TGTGCCAGCAGAGCAAAAGGCAGGGTCGCCTACGAGCAGTACTTC
>NA|TRBJ2-3|TRBV7-3|TRBD2
CASSLMGTSGLTGDTQYF
TGTGCCAGCAGCTTAATGGGGACTAGCGGTCTCACGGGGGATACGCAGTATTTT
>NA|TRBJ2-5|TRBV18|TRBD2
CASSPTGTSIGTQYF
TGTGCCAGCTCACCGACCGGGACTAGCATTGGGACCCAGTACTTC
>NA|TRBJ2-3|TRBV18|NA
CASSPRDGTDTQYF
TGTGCCAGCTCACCTCGTGACGGGACAGATACGCAGTATTTT
>once|TRBJ2-7|TRBV6-5|NA
CASSYGDTRYEQYF
TGTGCCAGCAGTTACGGCGATACTAGATACGAGCAGTACTTC
>NA|TRBJ1-1|TRBV30|NA
CAWSATPARTEAFF
TGTGCCTGGAGTGCGACCCCGGCCCGGACTGAAGCTTTCTTT
>once|TRBJ2-1|TRBV7-6|TRBD2
CASSPGTSGYNEQFF
TGTGCCAGCAGCCCAGGGACTAGCGGATACAATGAGCAGTTCTTC
>NA|TRBJ2-7|TRBV10-3|TRBD1
CAIRDRGPVYEQYF
TGTGCCATCAGGGACAGGGGGCCCGTCTACGAGCAGTACTTC
>NA|TRBJ2-5|TRBV10-3|TRBD1
CAIRSDREGETQYF
TGTGCCATCAGGAGTGACAGGGAAGGAGAGACCCAGTACTTC